This TCR beta chain was sequenced during a study of blood T cell repertoires in COVID-19. Study-level information: The United States, Italy and Spain were the sources of the acute and convalescent COVID-19 samples. PBMCs, B-cell-depleted T cells, or T cells were the source of the cDNA or gDNA that made up the material.

The authors' processing: Amplification with reference gene primers provided the estimates of nucleated cell counts. Data came from immunoSEQ multiplex PCR; TCRdb stores just in-frame clones and leaves some out. V, J and clone size are those of that table, while D and trimming were read from the DNA. The profile covers about 80,000 clones, with about 83% appearing a single time and 35% to 40% taken by the ten largest. The germline CDR1 and CDR2 sequences are SNHLY and FYNNEI. V dropped 2 bases and J dropped 4 bases, with 9 bases sitting between them. The CDR3 is 14 residues long. The chain employs TRBV2 and TRBJ1-5; D is unresolved. This clonotype originated in an elderly man with active or convalescent COVID-19. The source material was peripheral blood. The CDR3 DNA is TGTGCCAGCAGTGAAAGGCAGACAAATCAGCCCCAGCATTTT. Translation: CASSERQTNQPQHF. Filled out from reference TRBV2 and TRBJ1-5, the complete variable domain reads EPEVTQTPSHQVTQMGQEVILRCVPISNHLYFYWYRQILGQKVEFLVSFYNNEISEKSEIFDDQFSVERPDGSNFTLKIRSTKLEDSAMYFCASSERQTNQPQHFGDGTRLSIL.